The rows below give T cell receptor beta chains drawn from one sample of a study of patients and donors after allogeneic stem cell transplantation. TCRdb re-called the RT-PCR reads through MiXCR, storing one row per CDR3 protein. Of approximately 170,000 distinct CDR3 sequences listed, 24% are singletons. The sequenced sample was blood, either unsorted or a sorted T cell fraction (not recorded which). These receptors all stem from a human donor who was either an allogeneic HSCT recipient or a stem cell or donor lymphocyte infusion donor (not recorded which). It is not recorded whose cells these are; they may come from a transplant donor. CDR3s include the opening cysteine and the closing phenylalanine or tryptophan.

CDR3 protein	V gene	CDR3 length
CASSIAEDSYNEQFF	TRBV19	15
CASRSDNSPLHF	TRBV14	12
CAMAKTGGFYNEQFF	TRBV10-3	15
CSARSGLVPTDTQYF	TRBV20-1	15
CASSQEGQGLPYQYF	TRBV4-2	15
CSANRDLSTDTQYF	TRBV20-1	14
CASSSEGLAQETQYF	TRBV6-5	15
CASSQGVYDLNTEAFF	TRBV4-2	16
CASSAAPTFGELFF	TRBV9	14
CASSLQGQETQYF	TRBV27	13
CASSQEEIQNRNNQAFF	TRBV14	17
CSVEEVTGTVTYEQYF	TRBV29-1	16
CASSQYPGSNYGYTF	TRBV12-3/TRBV12-4	15
CAISRTDSPLHF	TRBV10-3	12
CASSPVPGQGKQEKLFF	TRBV12-3/TRBV12-4	17
CASSFLDVSGYTF	TRBV5-1	13
CASSLGTGWSNQPQHF	TRBV7-2	16
CASSTEGGRTDTQYF	TRBV5-6	15
CASSQGDREKLFF	TRBV3-1	13
CSALRTENTEAFF	TRBV20-1	13
CASSQHGTGSGYGYTF	TRBV4-2	16
CASSLRNSPLHF	TRBV7-2	12
CASSTRDRAGTGELFF	TRBV19	16
CASSPRGGPSNEKLFF	TRBV5-1	16
CASRRTSFSGNTIYF	TRBV2	15
CASSQVSREGADYGYTF	TRBV4-1	17